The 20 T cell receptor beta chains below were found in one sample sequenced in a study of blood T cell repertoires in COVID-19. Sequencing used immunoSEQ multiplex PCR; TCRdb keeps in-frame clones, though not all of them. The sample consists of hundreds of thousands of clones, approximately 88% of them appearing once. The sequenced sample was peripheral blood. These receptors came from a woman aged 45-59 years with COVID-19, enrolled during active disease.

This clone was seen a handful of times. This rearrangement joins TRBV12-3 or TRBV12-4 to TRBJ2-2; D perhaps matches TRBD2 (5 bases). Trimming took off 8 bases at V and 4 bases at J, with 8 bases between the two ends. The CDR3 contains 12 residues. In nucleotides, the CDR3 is TGTGCCAGCGGTGAGGGCACCGGGGAGCTGTTTTTT. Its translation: CASGEGTGELFF.

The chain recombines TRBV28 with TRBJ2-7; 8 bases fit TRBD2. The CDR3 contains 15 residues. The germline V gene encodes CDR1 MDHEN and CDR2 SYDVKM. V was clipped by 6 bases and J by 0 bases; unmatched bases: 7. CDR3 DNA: TGTGCCAGCAGCGTAACCGGGACTAGCTCCTACGAGCAGTACTTC. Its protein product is CASSVTGTSSYEQYF.

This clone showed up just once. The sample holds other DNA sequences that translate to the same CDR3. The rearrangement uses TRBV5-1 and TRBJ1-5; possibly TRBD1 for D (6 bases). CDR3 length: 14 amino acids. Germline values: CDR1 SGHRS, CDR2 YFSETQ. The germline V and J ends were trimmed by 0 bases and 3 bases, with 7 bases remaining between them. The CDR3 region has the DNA TGCGCCAGCAGCTTGGGGACAGACAATCAGCCCCAGCATTTT. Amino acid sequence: CASSLGTDNQPQHF.

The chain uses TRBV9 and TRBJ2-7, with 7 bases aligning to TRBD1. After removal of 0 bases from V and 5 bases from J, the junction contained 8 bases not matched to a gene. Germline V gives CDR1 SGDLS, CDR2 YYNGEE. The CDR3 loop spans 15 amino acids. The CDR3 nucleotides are TGTGCCAGCAGCGTAGGGACAGGCAGGGCTCACGAGCAGTACTTC. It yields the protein CASSVGTGRAHEQYF.

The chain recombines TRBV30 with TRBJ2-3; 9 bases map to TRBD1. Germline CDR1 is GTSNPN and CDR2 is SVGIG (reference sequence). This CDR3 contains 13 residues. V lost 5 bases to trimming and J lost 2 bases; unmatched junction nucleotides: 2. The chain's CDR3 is CAWGQGNTDTQYF. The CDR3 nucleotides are TGTGCCTGGGGACAGGGGAACACAGATACGCAGTATTTT.

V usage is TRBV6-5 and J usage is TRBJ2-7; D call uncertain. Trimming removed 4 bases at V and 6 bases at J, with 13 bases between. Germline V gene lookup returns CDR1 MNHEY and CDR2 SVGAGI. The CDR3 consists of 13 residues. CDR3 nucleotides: TGTGCCAGCAGTTCACCACCTTTCAGCGAGCAGTACTTC. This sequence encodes CASSSPPFSEQYF.

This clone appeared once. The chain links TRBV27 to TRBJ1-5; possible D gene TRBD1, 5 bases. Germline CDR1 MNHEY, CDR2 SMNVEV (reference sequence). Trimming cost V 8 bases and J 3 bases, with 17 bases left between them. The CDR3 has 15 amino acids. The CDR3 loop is CASSLGAGFNQPQHF. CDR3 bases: TGTGCCAGCTCCCTTGGGGCAGGGTTCAATCAGCCCCAGCATTTT.

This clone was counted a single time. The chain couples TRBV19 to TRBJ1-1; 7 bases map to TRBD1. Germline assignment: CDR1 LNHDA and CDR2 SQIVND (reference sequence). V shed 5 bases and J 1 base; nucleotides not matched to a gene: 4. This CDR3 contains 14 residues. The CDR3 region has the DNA TGTGCCAGTAGTTCGGGACAGAGGAACACTGAAGCTTTCTTT. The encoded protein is CASSSGQRNTEAFF.

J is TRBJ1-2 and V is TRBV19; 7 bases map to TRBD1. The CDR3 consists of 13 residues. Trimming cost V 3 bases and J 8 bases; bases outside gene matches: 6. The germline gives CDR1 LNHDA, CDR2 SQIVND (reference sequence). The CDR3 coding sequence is TGTGCCAGTAGTATTAATACAGGGGAAGGCTACACCTTC. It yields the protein CASSINTGEGYTF.

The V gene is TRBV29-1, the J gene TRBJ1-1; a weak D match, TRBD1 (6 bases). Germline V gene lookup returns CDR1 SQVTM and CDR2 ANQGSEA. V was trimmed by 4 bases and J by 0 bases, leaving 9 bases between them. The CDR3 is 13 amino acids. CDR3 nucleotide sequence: TGCAGCGTTGGGACAGCACTGAACACTGAAGCTTTCTTT. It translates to CSVGTALNTEAFF. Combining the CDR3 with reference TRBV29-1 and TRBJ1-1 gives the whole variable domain SAVISQKPSRDICQRGTSLTIQCQVDSQVTMMFWYRQQPGQSLTLIATANQGSEATYESGFVIDKFPISRPNLTFSTLTVSNMSPEDSSIYLCSVGTALNTEAFFGQGTRLTVV.

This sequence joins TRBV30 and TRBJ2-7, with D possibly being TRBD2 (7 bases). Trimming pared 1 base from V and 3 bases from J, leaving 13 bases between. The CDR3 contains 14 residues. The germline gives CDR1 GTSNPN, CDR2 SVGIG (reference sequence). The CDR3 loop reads CAWSEGGAVYEQYF. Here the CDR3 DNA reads TGTGCCTGGAGTGAGGGGGGGGCGGTCTACGAGCAGTACTTC.

For the CDR3, the DNA is TGTGCCAGCAGCGGGCCCGAGCAGTACTTC. Its translation: CASSGPEQYF. This sequence joins TRBV7-9 and TRBJ2-7; D gene ambiguous. Germline CDR1 is SEHNR and CDR2 is FQNEAQ (reference sequence). CDR3 length: 10 residues. Trimming cost V 5 bases and J 6 bases, with 5 bases left between them.

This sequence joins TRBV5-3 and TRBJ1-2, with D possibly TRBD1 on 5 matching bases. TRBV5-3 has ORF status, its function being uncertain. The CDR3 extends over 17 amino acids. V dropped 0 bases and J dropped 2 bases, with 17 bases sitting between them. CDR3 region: CARSLDHTQGVNYGYTF. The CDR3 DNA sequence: TGTGCCAGAAGCTTGGACCATACGCAGGGTGTAAACTATGGCTACACCTTC.

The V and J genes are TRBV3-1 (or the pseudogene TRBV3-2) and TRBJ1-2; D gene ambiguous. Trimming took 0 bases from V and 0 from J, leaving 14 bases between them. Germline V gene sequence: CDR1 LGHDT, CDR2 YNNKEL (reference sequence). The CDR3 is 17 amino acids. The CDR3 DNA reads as TGTGCCAGCAGCCAAGAATTACTGACGGAGTCTAACTATGGCTACACCTTC. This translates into CASSQELLTESNYGYTF.

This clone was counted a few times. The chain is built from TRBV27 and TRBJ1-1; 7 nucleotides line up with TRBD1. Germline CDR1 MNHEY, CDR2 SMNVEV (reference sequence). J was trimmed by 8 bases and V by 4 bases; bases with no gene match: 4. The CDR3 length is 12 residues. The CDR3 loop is CASSWAGGEAFF. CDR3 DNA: TGTGCCAGCAGTTGGGCAGGGGGAGAAGCTTTCTTT.

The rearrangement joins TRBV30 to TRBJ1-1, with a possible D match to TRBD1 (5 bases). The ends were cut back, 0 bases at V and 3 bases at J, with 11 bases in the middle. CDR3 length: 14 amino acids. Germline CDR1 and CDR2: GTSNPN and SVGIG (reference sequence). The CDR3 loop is CAWSVRQGYTEAFF. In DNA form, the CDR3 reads TGTGCCTGGAGTGTACGGCAGGGCTACACTGAAGCTTTCTTT.

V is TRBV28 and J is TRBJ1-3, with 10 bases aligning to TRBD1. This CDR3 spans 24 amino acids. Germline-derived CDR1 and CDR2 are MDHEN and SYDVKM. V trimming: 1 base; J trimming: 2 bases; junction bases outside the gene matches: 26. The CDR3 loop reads CASSLYSLLGAGQGLMKTGNTIYF. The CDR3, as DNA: TGTGCCAGCAGTTTATATTCTCTTCTGGGTGCGGGACAGGGGTTAATGAAAACTGGAAACACCATATATTTT.

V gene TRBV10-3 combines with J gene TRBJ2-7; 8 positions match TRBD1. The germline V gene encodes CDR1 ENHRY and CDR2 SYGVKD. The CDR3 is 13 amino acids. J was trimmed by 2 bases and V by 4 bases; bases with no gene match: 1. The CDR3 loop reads CAISGGQAYEQYF. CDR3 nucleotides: TGTGCCATCAGTGGGGGACAGGCCTACGAGCAGTACTTC.

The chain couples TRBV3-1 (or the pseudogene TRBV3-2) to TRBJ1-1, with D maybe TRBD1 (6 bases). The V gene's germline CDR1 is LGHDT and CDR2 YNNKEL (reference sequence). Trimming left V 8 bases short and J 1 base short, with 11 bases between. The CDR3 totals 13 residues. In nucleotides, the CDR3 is TGTGCCAGCGATATGACAGGGAACACTGAAGCTTTCTTT. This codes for CASDMTGNTEAFF.

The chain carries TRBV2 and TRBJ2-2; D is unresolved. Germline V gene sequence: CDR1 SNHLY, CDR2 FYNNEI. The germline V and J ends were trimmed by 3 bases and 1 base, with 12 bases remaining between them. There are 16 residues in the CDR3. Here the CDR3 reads CASSEIAGRNTGELFF. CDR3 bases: TGTGCCAGCAGTGAGATCGCAGGTCGGAACACCGGGGAGCTGTTTTTT. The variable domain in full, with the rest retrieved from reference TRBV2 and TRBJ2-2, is EPEVTQTPSHQVTQMGQEVILRCVPISNHLYFYWYRQILGQKVEFLVSFYNNEISEKSEIFDDQFSVERPDGSNFTLKIRSTKLEDSAMYFCASSEIAGRNTGELFFGEGSRLTVL.